This T cell receptor beta chain was sequenced in a study of blood T cell repertoires in COVID-19. Overall study: The samples span acute and convalescent COVID-19 from the United States, Italy and Spain.

Authors' methods: Reference gene primer amplification yielded estimated nucleated cell counts. The assay was immunoSEQ multiplex PCR, and TCRdb's table has in-frame clones only and misses some. The D gene and trimming were derived from the DNA, and the V and J assignments and clone size from that table. The sample has about 84,000 clones; nearly 85% are singletons. The V end was cut by 0 bases, the J end by 0 bases, with 10 bases between. The CDR3 is made up of 16 amino acids. CDR1 is SGHDT and CDR2 is YYEEEE in the germline V gene. Sequencing was performed on peripheral blood. The V and J genes are TRBV5-6 and TRBJ2-1; D is unclear. The source of this sequence is a woman older than 75 with acute or convalescent COVID-19. Here the CDR3 DNA reads TGTGCCAGCAGCTTGGGGGTTTGGAGCTCCTACAATGAGCAGTTCTTC. Translation gives CASSLGVWSSYNEQFF.